This passage covers 27 T cell receptor beta chains from one sample sequenced in a study of blood T cell repertoires in COVID-19. Measured with immunoSEQ multiplex PCR; TCRdb has only the in-frame clones, and not every one. Among 330,000 or so clones, roughly 88% were seen once, and the ten largest hold 5% to 6%. What was sequenced was PBMCs or T cells enriched from blood (not recorded which). These receptors came from a man under 40 who had recovered from COVID-19.

V gene TRBV7-6 combines with J gene TRBJ2-7; 8 positions match TRBD2. The germline V gene has CDR1 SGHVS and CDR2 FNYEAQ. CDR3 length equals 11 residues. The ends lost 10 bases at V and 7 bases at J; junction bases unmatched: 6. The CDR3: CATGGGLEQYF. The CDR3 coding sequence is TGTGCCACCGGGGGGGGTCTGGAGCAGTACTTC.

This clone has a single count. The V call is TRBV2, the J call TRBJ2-5; D call uncertain. The CDR3 sequence is 14 residues long. V lost 1 base to trimming and J lost 0 bases, with 6 bases between them. In germline, CDR1 is SNHLY, CDR2 FYNNEI. The CDR3 is CASSEVIDQETQYF. In nucleotides, the CDR3 is TGTGCCAGCAGTGAAGTAATAGACCAAGAGACCCAGTACTTC.

This chain connects TRBV25-1 to TRBJ2-5; 8 bases line up with TRBD1. Per the germline V gene, CDR1 is MGHDK and CDR2 is SYGVNS. Trimming cost V 3 bases and J 5 bases; bases outside gene matches: 5. This CDR3 region has 14 residues. CDR3 sequence: CASSEGRGLETQYF. The DNA of the CDR3 is TGTGCCAGCAGTGAGGGCAGGGGGCTGGAGACCCAGTACTTC.

The CDR3: CASSLLDRLGVGETQYF. DNA for the CDR3: TGTGCCAGCAGTTTGCTAGACAGGTTAGGGGTGGGAGAGACCCAGTACTTC. This rearrangement joins TRBV28 to TRBJ2-5; possibly TRBD1 for D (6 bases). This CDR3 contains 17 residues. Trimming pared 3 bases from V and 4 bases from J, leaving 21 bases between. Germline V gene sequence: CDR1 MDHEN, CDR2 SYDVKM.

This clone appeared a few times. V is TRBV6-5 and J is TRBJ1-1; D remains unclear. The CDR3 is 14 amino acids. CDR1 and CDR2 from the germline V gene are MNHEY and SVGAGI. Trimming removed 5 bases at V and 4 bases at J, with 14 bases between. CDR3 protein: CASSTQDWGTEAFF. The CDR3 DNA reads TGTGCCAGCAGTACCCAGGACTGGGGCACTGAAGCTTTCTTT.

This sequence joins TRBV5-6 and TRBJ2-3, with 8 bases lining up with TRBD2. The CDR3 contains 16 residues. V lost 1 base to trimming and J lost 0 bases; unmatched junction nucleotides: 4. CDR1 is SGHDT and CDR2 is YYEEEE in the germline V gene. CDR3 protein: CASSLKKRGSTDTQYF. The CDR3 DNA is TGTGCCAGCAGCTTGAAAAAGCGGGGGAGCACAGATACGCAGTATTTT.

The CDR3 region is CASSEGRGSGGTDTQYF. The CDR3 bases are TGTGCCAGCAGCGAAGGTCGAGGGAGCGGGGGGACAGATACGCAGTATTTT. V is TRBV4-2 and J is TRBJ2-3, with TRBD2 identical over 9 bases. The CDR3 runs to 17 residues. Trimming took 5 bases from V and 3 from J; bases not matched to a gene: 12. Germline CDR1 is LGHNA and CDR2 is YNFKEQ.

Regarding this clone: Distinct nucleotide sequences in the sample also encode this CDR3. This chain links TRBV6-5 with TRBJ1-2, with D maybe TRBD1 (6 bases). V was pared by 6 bases and J by 0 bases, with 11 bases between. The CDR3 spans 14 residues. Per germline, CDR1 MNHEY and CDR2 SVGAGI. Here the CDR3 DNA reads TGTGCCAGCAGGACAGGAGCTTCTAACTATGGCTACACCTTC. Protein sequence: CASRTGASNYGYTF.

A note on this clone: This CDR3 is also generated by other DNA sequences in the sample. V gene TRBV9 combines with J gene TRBJ1-5, with 9 bases identical to TRBD1. Germline V gives CDR1 SGDLS, CDR2 YYNGEE. The CDR3 contains 14 residues. V trimming: 2 bases; J trimming: 4 bases; junction bases outside the gene matches: 1. In nucleotides, the CDR3 is TGTGCCAGCAGCGTGGGACAGGGTAATCAGCCCCAGCATTTT. This sequence encodes CASSVGQGNQPQHF.

As concerns this clone: Distinct nucleotide sequences in the sample also encode this CDR3. J is TRBJ2-1 and V is TRBV9, with 9 bases matching TRBD1. J gave up 3 bases and V 0 bases, and 1 base lay outside the gene matches. Germline V CDR1 and CDR2: SGDLS, YYNGEE. The CDR3 has 15 amino acids. In DNA, the CDR3 is TGTGCCAGCAGCGTAGCGGGACAGGGCTACAATGAGCAGTTCTTC. This sequence encodes CASSVAGQGYNEQFF.

The chain has TRBV9 and TRBJ2-5, with 7 bases lining up with TRBD2. The V segment lost 4 bases and the J segment 7 bases; nucleotides outside the gene matches: 4. The CDR3 is 12 residues long. Per germline, CDR1 SGDLS and CDR2 YYNGEE. The CDR3 nucleotides read TGTGCCAGCAGCCCCTCGGGAGGGACCCAGTACTTC. Translated, it gives CASSPSGGTQYF.

The V call is TRBV5-1, the J call TRBJ1-2; D unresolved. From germline, CDR1 is SGHRS and CDR2 YFSETQ. Between the trimmed V and J ends, which lost 3 bases and 8 bases, there was a span of 11 bases. This CDR3 comprises 12 residues. CDR3 amino acids: CASSSTDWGYTF. As DNA, the CDR3 is TGCGCCAGCAGCTCAACCGACTGGGGCTACACCTTC.

V is TRBV5-6 and J is TRBJ1-2; the match to TRBD1 covers 9 bases. The CDR3 totals 15 residues. In germline, CDR1 is SGHDT, CDR2 YYEEEE. Trimming cost V 4 bases and J 4 bases; bases outside gene matches: 8. This CDR3 is CASSPRDRDLYGYTF. CDR3 nucleotides: TGTGCCAGCAGCCCCCGGGACAGGGACCTCTATGGCTACACCTTC.

The chain carries TRBV28 and TRBJ2-1, with D tentatively TRBD2 (5 bases). The CDR3 is 16 residues long. Trimming took 5 bases from V and 6 from J, leaving 20 bases between them. Germline V lookup: CDR1 MDHEN, CDR2 SYDVKM. The CDR3: CASSDLSWASTNEQFF. Here the CDR3 DNA reads TGTGCCAGCAGTGACCTTTCCTGGGCTAGCACCAATGAGCAGTTCTTC. The entire variable domain, with the rest obtained from reference TRBV28 and TRBJ2-1, is as follows: DVKVTQSSRYLVKRTGEKVFLECVQDMDHENMFWYRQDPGLGLRLIYFSYDVKMKEKGDIPEGYSVSREKKERFSLILESASTNQTSMYLCASSDLSWASTNEQFFGPGTRLTVL.

The rearrangement uses TRBV19 and TRBJ1-1; D unresolved. V shed 8 bases and J shed 4 bases, with 11 bases lying between them. This CDR3 is built from 12 residues. In germline, CDR1 is LNHDA, CDR2 SQIVND (reference sequence). CDR3 DNA sequence: TGTGCCAGTGGCGCTGGGAGCACTGAAGCTTTCTTT. Translating gives CASGAGSTEAFF. The full variable domain, rest sourced from reference TRBV19 and TRBJ1-1, is DGGITQSPKYLFRKEGQNVTLSCEQNLNHDAMYWYRQDPGQGLRLIYYSQIVNDFQKGDIAEGYSVSREKKESFPLTVTSAQKNPTAFYLCASGAGSTEAFFGQGTRLTVV.

The genes are TRBV27 and TRBJ1-5; perhaps TRBD1 as D (6 bases). The CDR3 is 13 residues long. Germline V gene data show CDR1 as MNHEY and CDR2 as SMNVEV (reference sequence). The V end was cut by 6 bases, the J end by 5 bases, with 11 bases between. The CDR3 loop is CASSSDSHQPQHF. CDR3 sequence (DNA): TGTGCCAGCAGCTCGGACAGTCATCAGCCCCAGCATTTT.

This clone showed up just once. The chain employs TRBV7-8 and TRBJ2-3, with 10 nucleotides matching TRBD2. J lost 3 bases, V lost 4 bases, and 4 bases had no gene match. Germline CDR1 SGHVS, CDR2 FQNEAQ. This CDR3 has 15 residues. CDR3 nucleotide sequence: TGTGCCAGCAGCTATTCGGGACTAGCGACAGATACGCAGTATTTT. Encoded protein: CASSYSGLATDTQYF. Supplemented by reference TRBV7-8 and TRBJ2-3, the full variable domain reads GAGVSQSPRYKVAKRGQDVALRCDPISGHVSLFWYQQALGQGPEFLTYFQNEAQLDKSGLPSDRFFAERPEGSVSTLKIQRTQQEDSAVYLCASSYSGLATDTQYFGPGTRLTVL.

This clone appeared a few times. This sequence joins TRBV10-3 and TRBJ2-2; possibly TRBD2 for D (7 bases). V shed 0 bases and J shed 4 bases, with 15 bases lying between them. Germline CDR1 reads ENHRY; CDR2 reads SYGVKD. The length of the CDR3 is 17 residues. The CDR3 sequence: CAISESKAGAGTGELFF. In nucleotides, the CDR3 is TGTGCCATCAGTGAGTCGAAGGCGGGGGCGGGCACCGGGGAGCTGTTTTTT.

The chain has TRBV10-3 and TRBJ2-3, with D perhaps matching TRBD2 (6 bases). CDR3 length: 13 residues. Trimming removed 6 bases at V and 3 bases at J, with 10 bases between. CDR1 ENHRY and CDR2 SYGVKD come from the germline V gene. The CDR3 coding sequence is TGTGCCATCAGACTAGCATTGACAGATACGCAGTATTTT. Protein: CAIRLALTDTQYF.

This clone was detected only once. The chain is built from TRBV3-1 (or the pseudogene TRBV3-2) and TRBJ1-5; 8 bases line up with TRBD1. Germline V gene sequence: CDR1 LGHDT, CDR2 YNNKEL (reference sequence). The length of the CDR3 is 15 residues. The trim removed 4 bases at V and 3 bases at J, leaving 5 bases unmatched. The CDR3 DNA reads TGTGCCAGCAGCCTCGGGACAGGCACCAATCAGCCCCAGCATTTT. The encoded protein is CASSLGTGTNQPQHF.

The chain employs TRBV5-1 and TRBJ2-2, with D tentatively TRBD2 (5 bases). Germline V gene sequence: CDR1 SGHRS, CDR2 YFSETQ. The V end lost 0 bases, the J end lost 4 bases, and 10 bases lay between the germline ends. The CDR3 contains 15 residues. The CDR3 region is CASSLAGVSTGELFF. CDR3 in DNA: TGCGCCAGCAGCTTGGCCGGGGTGAGCACCGGGGAGCTGTTTTTT. Supplemented by reference TRBV5-1 and TRBJ2-2, the full variable domain reads KAGVTQTPRYLIKTRGQQVTLSCSPISGHRSVSWYQQTPGQGLQFLFEYFSETQRNKGNFPGRFSGRQFSNSRSEMNVSTLELGDSALYLCASSLAGVSTGELFFGEGSRLTVL.

The rearrangement joins TRBV6-5 to TRBJ1-5; 7 bases are shared with TRBD1. Unmatched junction bases numbered 5, after V lost 2 bases and J lost 1 base. Germline V CDR1 and CDR2: MNHEY, SVGAGI. The CDR3 is made up of 16 amino acids. The CDR3 here is CASSYGQAGSNQPQHF. CDR3 in DNA: TGTGCCAGCAGTTACGGACAGGCAGGCAGCAATCAGCCCCAGCATTTT.

The chain couples TRBV30 to TRBJ2-3; 11 bases agree with TRBD2. The CDR3 extends over 16 amino acids. The J segment lost 2 bases and the V segment lost 3 bases, leaving 7 bases of the junction unmatched. Germline V gives CDR1 GTSNPN, CDR2 SVGIG (reference sequence). The CDR3 DNA reads as TGTGCCTGGAGCAAGGGACTAGCGGCCTCCACAGATACGCAGTATTTT. The encoded protein is CAWSKGLAASTDTQYF.

The CDR3 sequence is CASSRTRGLAGLYNEQFF. The CDR3 region has the DNA TGTGCCAGCAGCCGCACCAGGGGACTAGCGGGTCTCTACAATGAGCAGTTCTTC. The J gene is TRBJ2-1, the V gene TRBV5-4, with TRBD2 identical over 12 bases. The CDR3 loop spans 18 amino acids. Trimming cost V 4 bases and J 3 bases; bases outside gene matches: 11. Germline-derived CDR1 and CDR2 are SGHNT and YYREEE (reference sequence).

J is TRBJ1-3 and V is TRBV2; no firm D call. The CDR3 loop spans 14 amino acids. V was shortened by 7 bases and J by 0 bases, with 10 bases between the two germline ends. Germline V CDR1 and CDR2: SNHLY, FYNNEI. The CDR3 DNA follows: TGTGCCAGCACGGGGTACGACTCTGGAAACACCATATATTTT. Translation gives CASTGYDSGNTIYF.

This chain uses TRBV28 with TRBJ2-6; no reliable D call. The CDR3 is 16 amino acids. The germline V gene encodes CDR1 MDHEN and CDR2 SYDVKM. V lost 4 bases and J 0 bases, leaving 10 bases between the germline ends. The CDR3 nucleotides read TGTGCCAGCAGTTCGCCAGGTATCTCTGGGGCCAACGTCCTGACTTTC. It encodes CASSSPGISGANVLTF. The entire variable domain, with the rest obtained from reference TRBV28 and TRBJ2-6, is as follows: DVKVTQSSRYLVKRTGEKVFLECVQDMDHENMFWYRQDPGLGLRLIYFSYDVKMKEKGDIPEGYSVSREKKERFSLILESASTNQTSMYLCASSSPGISGANVLTFGAGSRLTVL.

This chain's CDR3 is CASSFGQGTYNEQFF. CDR3 DNA: TGCGCCAGCAGTTTCGGACAGGGGACTTACAATGAGCAGTTCTTC. The chain recombines TRBV5-1 with TRBJ2-1; 9 positions match TRBD1. V shed 5 bases, J shed 4 bases, and the junction held 7 bases outside the gene matches. CDR1 SGHRS and CDR2 YFSETQ come from the germline V gene. There are 15 residues in the CDR3.